This record concerns one TCR beta chain sequence. Its antigen is not known. This sample was included in a study of OX40 agonist ivuxolimab in advanced cancers. Study observations and caveats: Individuals who were partial responders at 0.1-3.0 mg/kg had clonal expansion that ranked among the lowest. Average numbers of expanded clones were greater in CD8+ T cells than in CD4+. Some patients who did not respond also had low normalized T-cell clonal expansion.

The V gene's germline CDR1 is SGDLS and CDR2 YYNGEE. This CDR3 spans 17 amino acids. V gave up 3 bases and J gave up 4 bases; unmatched junction bases: 8. Sequencing was performed with immunoSEQ multiplex PCR; in TCRdb, only in-frame clones are kept and a portion is missing. The table records around 19,000 clones, more than 85% of them present only once. This specimen was CD4+ or CD8+ T cells sorted from blood, taken in a trial of the OX40 agonist ivuxolimab. The gene calls are TRBV9 and TRBJ1-6, with TRBD1 identical over 9 bases. This receptor was identified in an adult with an advanced solid tumor such as melanoma, head and neck, liver or kidney cancer. This CDR3 reads CASSGDRVPAYNSPLHF. The CDR3 DNA reads TGTGCCAGCAGCGGGGACAGGGTACCCGCTTATAATTCACCCCTCCACTTT.